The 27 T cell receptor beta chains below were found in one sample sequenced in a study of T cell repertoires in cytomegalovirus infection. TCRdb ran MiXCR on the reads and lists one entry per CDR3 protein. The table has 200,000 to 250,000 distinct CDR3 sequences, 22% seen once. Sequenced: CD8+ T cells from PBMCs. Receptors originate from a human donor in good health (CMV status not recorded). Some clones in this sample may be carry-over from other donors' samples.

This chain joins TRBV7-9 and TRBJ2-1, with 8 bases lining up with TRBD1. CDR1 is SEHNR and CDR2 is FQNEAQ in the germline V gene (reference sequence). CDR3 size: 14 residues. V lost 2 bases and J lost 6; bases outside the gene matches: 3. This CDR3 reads CASSLRDRPNEQFF. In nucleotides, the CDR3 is TGTGCCAGCAGCTTAAGGGACAGGCCCAATGAGCAGTTCTTC.

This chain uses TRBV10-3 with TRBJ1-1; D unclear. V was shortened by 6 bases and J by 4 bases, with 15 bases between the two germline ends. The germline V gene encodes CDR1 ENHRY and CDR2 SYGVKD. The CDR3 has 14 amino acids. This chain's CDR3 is CAISPSGVSTEAFF. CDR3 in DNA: TGTGCCATCAGCCCTAGTGGGGTCTCCACTGAAGCTTTCTTT.

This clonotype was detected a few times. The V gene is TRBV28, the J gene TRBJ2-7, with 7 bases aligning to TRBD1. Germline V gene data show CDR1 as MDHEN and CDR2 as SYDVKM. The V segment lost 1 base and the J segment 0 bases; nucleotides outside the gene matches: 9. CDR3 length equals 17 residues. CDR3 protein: CASSLSDGQVFSYEQYF. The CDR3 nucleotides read TGTGCCAGCAGTTTATCCGATGGACAGGTCTTCTCCTACGAGCAGTACTTC.

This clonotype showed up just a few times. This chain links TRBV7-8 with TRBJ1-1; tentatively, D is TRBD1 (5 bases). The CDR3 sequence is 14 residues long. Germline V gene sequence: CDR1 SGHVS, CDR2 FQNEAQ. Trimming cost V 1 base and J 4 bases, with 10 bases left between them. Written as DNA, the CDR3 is TGTGCCAGCAGCTTAGATAGGGGCATCACTGAAGCTTTCTTT. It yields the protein CASSLDRGITEAFF.

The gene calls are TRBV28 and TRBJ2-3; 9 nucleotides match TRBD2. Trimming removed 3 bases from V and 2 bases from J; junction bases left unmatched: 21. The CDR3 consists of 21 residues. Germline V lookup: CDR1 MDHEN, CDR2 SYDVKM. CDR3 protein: CASSFSRLAGGPLMITDTQYF. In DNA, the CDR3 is TGTGCCAGCAGTTTTTCGCGGTTGGCGGGGGGGCCATTAATGATCACAGATACGCAGTATTTT.

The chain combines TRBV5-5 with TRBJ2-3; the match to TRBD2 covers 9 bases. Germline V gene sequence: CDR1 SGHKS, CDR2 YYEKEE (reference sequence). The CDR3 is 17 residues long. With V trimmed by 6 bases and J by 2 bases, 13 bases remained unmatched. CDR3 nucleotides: TGTGCCAGCACCGCCGGGAGCGGGGGGTTTCTCACAGATACGCAGTATTTT. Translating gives CASTAGSGGFLTDTQYF.

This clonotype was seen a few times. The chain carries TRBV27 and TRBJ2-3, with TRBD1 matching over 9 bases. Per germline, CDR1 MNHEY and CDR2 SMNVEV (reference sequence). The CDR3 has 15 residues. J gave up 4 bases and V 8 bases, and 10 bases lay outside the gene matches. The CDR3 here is CASLRTGVFADTQYF. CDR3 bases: TGTGCCAGCCTAAGGACAGGGGTTTTTGCAGATACGCAGTATTTT.

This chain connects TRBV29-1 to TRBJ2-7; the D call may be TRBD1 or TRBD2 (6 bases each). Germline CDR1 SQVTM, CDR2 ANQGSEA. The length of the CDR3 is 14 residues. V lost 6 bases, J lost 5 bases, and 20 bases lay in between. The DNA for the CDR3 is TGCAGCGTAGGGGGGCAGGGAGTGTTGGACGAGCAGTACTTC. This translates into CSVGGQGVLDEQYF.

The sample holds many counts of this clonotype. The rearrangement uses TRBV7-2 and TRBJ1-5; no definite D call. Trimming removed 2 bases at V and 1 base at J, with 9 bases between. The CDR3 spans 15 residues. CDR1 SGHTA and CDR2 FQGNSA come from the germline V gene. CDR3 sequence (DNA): TGTGCCAGCAGCTTAAGTGGGGAAAGCAATCAGCCCCAGCATTTT. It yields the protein CASSLSGESNQPQHF.

The CDR3 DNA reads as TGCAGTGCCCCCCCCTTAGCGGCTCTCACAGATACGCAGTATTTT. The encoded protein is CSAPPLAALTDTQYF. This chain links TRBV20-1 with TRBJ2-3; maybe TRBD2 (6 bases). Germline V gives CDR1 DFQATT, CDR2 SNEGSKA (reference sequence). This CDR3 is built from 15 residues. V gave up 6 bases and J gave up 2 bases, with 18 bases separating them.

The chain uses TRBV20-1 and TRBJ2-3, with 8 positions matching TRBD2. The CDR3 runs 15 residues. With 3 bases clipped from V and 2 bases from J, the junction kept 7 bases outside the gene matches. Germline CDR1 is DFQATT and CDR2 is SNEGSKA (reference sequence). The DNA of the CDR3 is TGCAGTGCTAGTGAATACGGGGGGGCCACAGATACGCAGTATTTT. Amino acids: CSASEYGGATDTQYF.

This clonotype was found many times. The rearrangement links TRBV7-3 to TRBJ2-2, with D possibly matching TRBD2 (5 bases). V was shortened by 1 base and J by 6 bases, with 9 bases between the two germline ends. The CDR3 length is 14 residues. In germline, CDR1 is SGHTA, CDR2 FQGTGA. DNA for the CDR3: TGTGCCAGCAGCTTAAGTCTAGCCGCCGGGGAGCTGTTTTTT. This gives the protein CASSLSLAAGELFF.

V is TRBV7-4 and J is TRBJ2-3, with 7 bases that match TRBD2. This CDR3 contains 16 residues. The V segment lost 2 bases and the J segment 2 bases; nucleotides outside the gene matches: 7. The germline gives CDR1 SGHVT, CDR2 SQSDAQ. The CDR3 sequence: CASSLLGGTSTDTQYF. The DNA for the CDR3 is TGTGCCAGCAGCTTACTGGGGGGGACCTCCACAGATACGCAGTATTTT.

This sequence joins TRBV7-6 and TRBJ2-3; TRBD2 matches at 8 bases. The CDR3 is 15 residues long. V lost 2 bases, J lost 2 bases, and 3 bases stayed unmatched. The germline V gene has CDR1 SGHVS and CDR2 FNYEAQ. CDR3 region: CASSLRGGSTDTQYF. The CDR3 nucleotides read TGTGCCAGCAGCTTACGCGGGGGGTCCACAGATACGCAGTATTTT.

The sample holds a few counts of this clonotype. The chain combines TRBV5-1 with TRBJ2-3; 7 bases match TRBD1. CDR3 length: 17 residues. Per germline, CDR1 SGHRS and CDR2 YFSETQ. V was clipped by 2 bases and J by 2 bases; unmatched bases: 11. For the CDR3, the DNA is TGCGCCAGCAGCTTAACTGGGACAGTTGGTCCCACAGATACGCAGTATTTT. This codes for CASSLTGTVGPTDTQYF.

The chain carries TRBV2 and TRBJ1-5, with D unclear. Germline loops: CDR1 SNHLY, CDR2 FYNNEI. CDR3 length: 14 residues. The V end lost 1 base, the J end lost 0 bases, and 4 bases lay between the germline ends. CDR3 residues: CASSEGNSNQPQHF. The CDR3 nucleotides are TGTGCCAGCAGTGAAGGGAATAGCAATCAGCCCCAGCATTTT. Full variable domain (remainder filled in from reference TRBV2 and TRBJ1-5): EPEVTQTPSHQVTQMGQEVILRCVPISNHLYFYWYRQILGQKVEFLVSFYNNEISEKSEIFDDQFSVERPDGSNFTLKIRSTKLEDSAMYFCASSEGNSNQPQHFGDGTRLSIL.

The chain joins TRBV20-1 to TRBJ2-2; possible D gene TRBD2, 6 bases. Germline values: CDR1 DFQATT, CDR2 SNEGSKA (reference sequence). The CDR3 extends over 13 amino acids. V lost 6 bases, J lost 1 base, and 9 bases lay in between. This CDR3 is CSASGRNTGELFF. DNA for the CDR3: TGCAGTGCGAGCGGGCGGAACACCGGGGAGCTGTTTTTT.

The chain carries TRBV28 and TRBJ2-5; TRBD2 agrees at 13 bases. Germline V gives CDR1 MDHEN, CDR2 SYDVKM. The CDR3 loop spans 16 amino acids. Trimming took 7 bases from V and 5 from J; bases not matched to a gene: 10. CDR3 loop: CASTQTSGGPMETQYF. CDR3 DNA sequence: TGTGCCAGCACTCAGACTAGCGGGGGGCCAATGGAGACCCAGTACTTC.

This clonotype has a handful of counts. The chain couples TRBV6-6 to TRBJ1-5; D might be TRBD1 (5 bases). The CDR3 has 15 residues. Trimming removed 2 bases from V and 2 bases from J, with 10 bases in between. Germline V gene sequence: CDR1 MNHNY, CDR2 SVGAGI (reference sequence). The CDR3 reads CASSYDGAGNQPQHF. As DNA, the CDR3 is TGTGCCAGCAGTTACGACGGGGCGGGCAATCAGCCCCAGCATTTT.

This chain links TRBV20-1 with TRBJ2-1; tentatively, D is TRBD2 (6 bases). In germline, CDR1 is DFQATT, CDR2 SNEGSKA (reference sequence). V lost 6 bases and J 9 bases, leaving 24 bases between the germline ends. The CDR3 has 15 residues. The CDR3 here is CSAMTSSVQDTEQFF. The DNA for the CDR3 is TGCAGTGCGATGACCTCTAGCGTTCAGGACACTGAGCAGTTCTTC.

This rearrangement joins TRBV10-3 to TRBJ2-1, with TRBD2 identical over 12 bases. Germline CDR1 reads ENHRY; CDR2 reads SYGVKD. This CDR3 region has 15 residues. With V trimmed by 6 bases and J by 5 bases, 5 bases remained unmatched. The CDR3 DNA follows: TGTGCCATCAGACGGACTAGCGGGGTCGACAATGAGCAGTTCTTC. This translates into CAIRRTSGVDNEQFF.

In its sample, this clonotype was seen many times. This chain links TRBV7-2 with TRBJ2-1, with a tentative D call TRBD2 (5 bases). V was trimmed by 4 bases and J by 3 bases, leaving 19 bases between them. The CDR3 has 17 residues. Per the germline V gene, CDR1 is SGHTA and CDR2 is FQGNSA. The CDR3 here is CASSSIGEGRFYNEQFF. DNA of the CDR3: TGTGCCAGCAGCTCTATAGGCGAGGGTCGGTTCTACAATGAGCAGTTCTTC.

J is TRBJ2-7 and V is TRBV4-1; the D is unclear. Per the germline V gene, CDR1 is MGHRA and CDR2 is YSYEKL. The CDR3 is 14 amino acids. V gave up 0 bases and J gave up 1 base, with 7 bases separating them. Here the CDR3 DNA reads TGCGCCAGCAGCCAAGAGGGCTTATCCTACGAGCAGTACTTC. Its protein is CASSQEGLSYEQYF.

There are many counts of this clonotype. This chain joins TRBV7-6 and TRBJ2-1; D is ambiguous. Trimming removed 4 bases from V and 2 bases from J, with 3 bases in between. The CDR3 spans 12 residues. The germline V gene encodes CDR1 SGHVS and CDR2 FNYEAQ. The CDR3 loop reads CASSSTYNEQFF. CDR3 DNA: TGTGCCAGCAGCTCGACCTACAATGAGCAGTTCTTC.

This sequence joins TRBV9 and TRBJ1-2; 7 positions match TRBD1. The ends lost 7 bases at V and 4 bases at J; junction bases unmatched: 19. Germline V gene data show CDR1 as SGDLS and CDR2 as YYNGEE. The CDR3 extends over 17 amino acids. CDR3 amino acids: CASDTHAGRDSSYGYTF. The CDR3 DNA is TGTGCCAGCGACACCCATGCCGGGAGGGACAGCTCCTATGGCTACACCTTC. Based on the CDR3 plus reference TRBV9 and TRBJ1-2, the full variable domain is DSGVTQTPKHLITATGQRVTLRCSPRSGDLSVYWYQQSLDQGLQFLIQYYNGEERAKGNILERFSAQQFPDLHSELNLSSLELGDSALYFCASDTHAGRDSSYGYTFGSGTRLTVV.

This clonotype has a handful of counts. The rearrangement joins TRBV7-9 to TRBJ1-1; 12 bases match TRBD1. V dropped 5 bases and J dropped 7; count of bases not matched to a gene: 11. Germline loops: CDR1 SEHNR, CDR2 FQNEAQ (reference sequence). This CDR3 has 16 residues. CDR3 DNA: TGTGCCAGCAGCCCCGGGACAGGGGGCAATTGGAATGAAGCTTTCTTT. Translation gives CASSPGTGGNWNEAFF.

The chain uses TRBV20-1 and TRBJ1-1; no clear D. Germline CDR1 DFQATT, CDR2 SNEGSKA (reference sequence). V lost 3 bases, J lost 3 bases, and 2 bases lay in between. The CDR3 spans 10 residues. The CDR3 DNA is TGCAGTGCTAGGTACACTGAAGCTTTCTTT. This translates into CSARYTEAFF.